The sequence of this TCR beta chain was determined in a study of blood T cell repertoires in COVID-19. Study as a whole: Italy, Spain and the United States were the sources of the convalescent and acute COVID-19 samples.

The CDR3 sequence is 16 residues long. Germline lookup yields CDR1 SGHVS and CDR2 FNYEAQ. Trimming cost V 5 bases and J 6 bases; bases outside gene matches: 8. Clones were read by immunoSEQ multiplex PCR, and TCRdb kept only the in-frame ones, dropping some. The table lists about 210,000 clones, around 91% of them singletons, with around 4.8% in the top ten. The J gene is TRBJ1-6, the V gene TRBV7-6; TRBD1 matches at 9 bases. The receptor was isolated from a woman aged 40 to 50 with acute or convalescent COVID-19. Sequenced material: peripheral blood. The CDR3: CASSLLGTGPNSPLHF. CDR3 bases: TGTGCCAGCAGCCTTCTCGGGACAGGGCCTAATTCACCCCTCCACTTT.